The text below deals with one T cell receptor beta chain. What it binds is not known. Researchers took RNA transcripts and amplified the TCR beta CDR3 regions from them. The TCR CDR3 first-round RT-PCR relied on the HTBI primer set. TCRdb reprocessed the multiplex PCR reads via MiXCR and lists one record per CDR3 protein. The table has hundreds of thousands of distinct CDR3 sequences, 14% to 15% seen once. Fresh peripheral blood, about 9.6 ml, yielded the PBMCs. This entry is derived from a study of T cells in Graves' hyperthyroidism and ophthalmopathy. Background on the study: The authors collected peripheral blood at initial diagnosis, before any treatment. Study-level results: Appearing also in blood were most of the thyroid clonotypes expanded above 0.001. A 13 V-J signature model discriminated ophthalmopathy versus stable hyperthyroidism.

The CDR3 runs to 15 residues. After removal of 3 bases from V and 3 bases from J, the junction contained 1 base not matched to a gene. CDR1 and CDR2 (germline): SGHVS, FNYEAQ. The receptor's source is a woman aged 40 to 50 with Graves' ophthalmopathy. The specimen sequenced was blood. The chain couples TRBV7-6 to TRBJ2-2; TRBD2 aligns across 10 bases. The CDR3 is CASSFGTSDTGELFF. The CDR3 nucleotides read TGTGCCAGCAGCTTCGGGACTAGCGACACCGGGGAGCTGTTTTTT.